The 20 T cell receptor beta chains below come from one sample, sequenced in a study of T cell responses to AZD1222 COVID-19 vaccine. Assay used: immunoSEQ multiplex PCR; TCRdb lists only in-frame clones, some missing. The sample consists of tens of thousands of clones, 84% of them appearing once. The material was peripheral blood, obtained on day 0 of AZD1222 vaccination. All receptors derive from an adult in good health.

The rearrangement links TRBV11-2 to TRBJ1-2; D call uncertain. Looked up from germline, CDR1 is SGHAT and CDR2 is FQNNGV. This CDR3 contains 13 residues. Trimming stripped 3 bases from V and 0 bases from J, with 5 bases between. CDR3 nucleotides: TGTGCCAGCAGCTTCGATACTAACTATGGCTACACCTTC. Residues: CASSFDTNYGYTF.

The V call is TRBV7-2, the J call TRBJ2-1, with 9 bases identical to TRBD2. V shed 4 bases, J shed 10 bases, and the junction held 8 bases outside the gene matches. The length of the CDR3 is 14 residues. The germline gives CDR1 SGHTA, CDR2 FQGNSA. CDR3 sequence (DNA): TGTGCCAGCAGCTATCCGGGACTAGCTAGGGAGCAGTTCTTC. Encoded protein: CASSYPGLAREQFF.

The genes are TRBV9 and TRBJ2-3; the D is unclear. CDR1 is SGDLS, CDR2 YYNGEE, per germline. This CDR3 spans 14 amino acids. The germline V and J ends were trimmed by 2 bases and 3 bases, with 10 bases remaining between them. The CDR3 loop is CASSVDMGTDTQYF. In nucleotides, the CDR3 is TGTGCCAGCAGCGTTGACATGGGAACAGATACGCAGTATTTT.

The chain links TRBV29-1 to TRBJ2-2; tentatively, D is TRBD2 (6 bases). V lost 5 bases, J lost 1 base, and 8 bases lay in between. Germline CDR1 SQVTM, CDR2 ANQGSEA. The CDR3 spans 13 residues. The CDR3 loop reads CSVRRGNTGELFF. The DNA of the CDR3 is TGCAGCGTTCGGAGGGGGAACACCGGGGAGCTGTTTTTT.

The chain uses TRBV7-8 and TRBJ2-3; TRBD1 agrees at 7 bases. Germline V gives CDR1 SGHVS, CDR2 FQNEAQ. The CDR3 runs 14 residues. With V trimmed by 6 bases and J by 3 bases, 6 bases remained unmatched. In DNA form, the CDR3 reads TGTGCCAGCAGTCCGACAGGGCCAACAGATACGCAGTATTTT. As protein: CASSPTGPTDTQYF.

Comment on this clone: The same CDR3 arises from other DNA sequences in this sample as well. The CDR3 reads CASSFNEQFF. The DNA for the CDR3 is TGTGCCAGCAGTTTCAATGAGCAGTTCTTC. V is TRBV28 and J is TRBJ2-1, with unresolved D. Looked up from germline, CDR1 is MDHEN and CDR2 is SYDVKM. This CDR3 has 10 residues. V gave up 3 bases and J gave up 6 bases, with 0 bases separating them.

The V and J genes are TRBV28 and TRBJ1-1; D gene uncertain. The germline V gene has CDR1 MDHEN and CDR2 SYDVKM. Deletions cut 8 bases from V and 2 bases from J, with 12 bases between. The CDR3 spans 13 residues. This CDR3 is CASGQNLNTEAFF. CDR3 in DNA: TGTGCCAGCGGCCAGAACCTCAACACTGAAGCTTTCTTT.

This clone was detected only a few times. The V and J genes are TRBV29-1 and TRBJ2-1; TRBD2 aligns across 10 bases. J lost 7 bases, V lost 5 bases, and 11 bases had no gene match. This CDR3 has 15 residues. Germline loops: CDR1 SQVTM, CDR2 ANQGSEA. The DNA of the CDR3 is TGCAGCGTTACCCCAACTAGCGGGGTTTTGAATGAGCAGTTCTTC. As protein: CSVTPTSGVLNEQFF.

The rearrangement uses TRBV24-1 and TRBJ2-6; the D call may be TRBD1 or TRBD2 (6 bases each). This CDR3 has 16 residues. CDR1 is KGHDR, CDR2 SFDVKD, per germline. Deletions cut 4 bases from V and 2 bases from J, with 11 bases between. CDR3 amino acids: CATSDLGGPGANVLTF. The CDR3 region has the DNA TGTGCCACCAGTGACCTAGGGGGGCCTGGGGCCAACGTCCTGACTTTC.

The V and J genes are TRBV28 and TRBJ1-1; D is ambiguous. CDR1 MDHEN and CDR2 SYDVKM come from the germline V gene. The CDR3 covers 11 residues. V was shortened by 5 bases and J by 9 bases, with 10 bases between the two germline ends. In DNA, the CDR3 is TGTGCCAGCAGTAATCGACCCAAAGCTTTCTTT. This gives the protein CASSNRPKAFF.

A few counts support this clone. CDR3 protein: CASSPPPGGPYNEQFF. The CDR3 nucleotides are TGTGCCAGCAGTCCACCCCCAGGGGGCCCCTACAATGAGCAGTTCTTC. The rearrangement links TRBV27 to TRBJ2-1, with 8 bases that match TRBD1. The trim removed 5 bases at V and 2 bases at J, leaving 8 bases unmatched. Germline CDR1 reads MNHEY; CDR2 reads SMNVEV (reference sequence). The length of the CDR3 is 16 residues.

The rearrangement uses TRBV27 and TRBJ1-5; tentative D call: TRBD1 (6 bases). CDR3 length: 15 residues. Trimming removed 0 bases from V and 3 bases from J, with 9 bases in between. Germline CDR1 and CDR2: MNHEY and SMNVEV (reference sequence). CDR3 residues: CASSLSGGVNQPQHF. The CDR3 DNA reads as TGTGCCAGCAGTTTATCAGGGGGAGTCAATCAGCCCCAGCATTTT.

This clone was observed a single time. The V and J genes are TRBV3-1 (or the pseudogene TRBV3-2) and TRBJ2-1, with a tentative D call TRBD2 (6 bases). CDR3 length: 12 residues. V was pared by 7 bases and J by 6 bases, with 10 bases between. Germline CDR1 and CDR2: LGHDT and YNNKEL (reference sequence). CDR3 DNA sequence: TGTGCCAGCACAGTGGGGGGCAATGAGCAGTTCTTC. It translates to CASTVGGNEQFF.

The chain uses TRBV19 and TRBJ1-6; tentatively, D is TRBD1 (6 bases). Trimming cost V 7 bases and J 7 bases, with 20 bases left between them. CDR3 size: 16 residues. Germline CDR1 reads LNHDA; CDR2 reads SQIVND (reference sequence). The CDR3 coding sequence is TGTGCCAGTACCTCGCGAGGACAGCTACAGAATTCACCCCTCCACTTT. Encoded protein: CASTSRGQLQNSPLHF.

This chain joins TRBV15 and TRBJ1-5; a possible D gene is TRBD1 (6 bases). CDR3 length: 16 amino acids. The V gene lost 0 bases and the J gene lost 3 bases, with 12 bases spanning the gap. CDR1 LNHNV and CDR2 YYDKDF come from the germline V gene (reference sequence). This chain's CDR3 is CATSRDLGGPNQPQHF. CDR3 coding DNA: TGTGCCACCAGCAGAGATCTGGGGGGGCCCAATCAGCCCCAGCATTTT.

The chain has TRBV28 and TRBJ1-5; D gene ambiguous. Germline loops: CDR1 MDHEN, CDR2 SYDVKM. This CDR3 is 15 amino acids long. Deletions cut 6 bases from V and 4 bases from J, with 16 bases between. The CDR3 DNA follows: TGTGCCAGCAGCCCCTACCGGGGAACTAATCAGCCCCAGCATTTT. This gives the protein CASSPYRGTNQPQHF.

The genes are TRBV11-2 and TRBJ2-7, with D perhaps matching TRBD1 or TRBD2 (5 bases each). Germline V CDR1 and CDR2: SGHAT, FQNNGV. Trimming took 2 bases from V and 4 from J, leaving 18 bases between them. The length of the CDR3 is 16 residues. CDR3: CASSLSWGRVGYEQYF. The CDR3 DNA follows: TGTGCCAGCAGCTTAAGTTGGGGACGGGTTGGGTACGAGCAGTACTTC.

In its sample, this clone was seen once. The chain uses TRBV11-2 and TRBJ1-1, with 10 bases fitting TRBD1. The CDR3 contains 14 residues. Germline V lookup: CDR1 SGHAT, CDR2 FQNNGV. Unmatched junction bases numbered 2, after V lost 7 bases and J lost 0 bases. The CDR3 DNA follows: TGTGCCAGCAAGGGACAGGGGTTGAACACTGAAGCTTTCTTT. Amino acids: CASKGQGLNTEAFF.

The gene calls are TRBV18 and TRBJ1-4; 8 nucleotides align to TRBD1. Germline CDR1 KGHSH, CDR2 LQKENI. CDR3 length equals 14 residues. V dropped 3 bases and J dropped 8; count of bases not matched to a gene: 5. The CDR3, as DNA: TGTGCCAGCTCACCTCAGGGGGCTGGGGAAAAACTGTTTTTT. Its protein is CASSPQGAGEKLFF.

This chain uses TRBV25-1 with TRBJ2-1, with TRBD2 as a possible D gene (6 bases). The length of the CDR3 is 16 residues. Germline assignment: CDR1 MGHDK and CDR2 SYGVNS. Deletions cut 1 base from V and 9 bases from J, with 19 bases between. CDR3 coding DNA: TGTGCCAGCAGTGAATGGGGAGCGGGCGGTCACACTGAGCAGTTCTTC. Translation gives CASSEWGAGGHTEQFF.